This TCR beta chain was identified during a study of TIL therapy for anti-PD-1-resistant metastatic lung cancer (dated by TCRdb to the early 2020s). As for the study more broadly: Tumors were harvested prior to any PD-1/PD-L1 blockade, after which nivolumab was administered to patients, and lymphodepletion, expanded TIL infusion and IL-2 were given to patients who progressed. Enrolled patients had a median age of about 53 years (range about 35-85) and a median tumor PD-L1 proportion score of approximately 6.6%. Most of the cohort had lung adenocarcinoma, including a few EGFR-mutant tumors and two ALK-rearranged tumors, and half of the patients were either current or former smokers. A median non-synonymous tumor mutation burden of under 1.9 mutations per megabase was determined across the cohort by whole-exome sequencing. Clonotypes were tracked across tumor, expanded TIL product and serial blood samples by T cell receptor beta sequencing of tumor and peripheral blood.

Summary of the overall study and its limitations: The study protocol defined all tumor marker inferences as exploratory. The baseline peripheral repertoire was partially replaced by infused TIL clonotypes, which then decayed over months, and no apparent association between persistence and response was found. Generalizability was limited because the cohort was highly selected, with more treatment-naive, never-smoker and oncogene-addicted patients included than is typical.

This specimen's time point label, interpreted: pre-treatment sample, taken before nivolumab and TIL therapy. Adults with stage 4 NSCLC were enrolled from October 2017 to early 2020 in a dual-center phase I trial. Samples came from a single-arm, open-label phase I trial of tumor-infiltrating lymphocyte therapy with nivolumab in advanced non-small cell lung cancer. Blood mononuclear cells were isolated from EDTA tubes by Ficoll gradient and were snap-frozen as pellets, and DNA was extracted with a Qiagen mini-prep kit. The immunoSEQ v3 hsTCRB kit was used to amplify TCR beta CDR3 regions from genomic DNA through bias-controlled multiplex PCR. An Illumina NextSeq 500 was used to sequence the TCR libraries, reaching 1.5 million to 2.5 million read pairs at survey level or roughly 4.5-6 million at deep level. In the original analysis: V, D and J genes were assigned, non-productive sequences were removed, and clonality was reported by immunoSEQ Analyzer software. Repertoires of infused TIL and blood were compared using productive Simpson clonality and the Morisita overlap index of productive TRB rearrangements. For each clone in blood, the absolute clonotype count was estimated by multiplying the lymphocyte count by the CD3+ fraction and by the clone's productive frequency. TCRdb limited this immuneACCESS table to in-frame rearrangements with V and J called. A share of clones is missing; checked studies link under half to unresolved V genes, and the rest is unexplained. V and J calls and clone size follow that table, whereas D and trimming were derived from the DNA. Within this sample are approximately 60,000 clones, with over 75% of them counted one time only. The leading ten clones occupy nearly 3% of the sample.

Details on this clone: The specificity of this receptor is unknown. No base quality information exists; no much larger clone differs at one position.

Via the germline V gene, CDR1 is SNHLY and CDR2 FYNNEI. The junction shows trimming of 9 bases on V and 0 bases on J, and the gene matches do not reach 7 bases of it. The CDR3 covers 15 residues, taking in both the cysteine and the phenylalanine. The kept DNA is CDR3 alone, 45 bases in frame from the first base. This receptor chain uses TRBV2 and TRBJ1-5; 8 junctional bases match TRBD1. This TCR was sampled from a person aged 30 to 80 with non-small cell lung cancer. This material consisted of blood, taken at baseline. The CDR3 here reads CASGTGSYSNQPQHF. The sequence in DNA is TGTGCCAGTGGGACAGGCTCTTATAGCAATCAGCCCCAGCATTTT.